This T cell receptor beta chain was observed in a study of T cells in Graves' hyperthyroidism and ophthalmopathy. In this sample, this clonotype turned up a few times. TCR beta CDR3 regions were amplified from RNA transcripts. During a first-round RT-PCR of the TCR CDR3, the HTBI primer set was used. One entry per CDR3 protein, called by TCRdb with MiXCR from the multiplex PCR reads. The repertoire has approximately 610,000 distinct CDR3 sequences, over 15% of them found once; the top ten carry more than 15%. CDR1 is LNHNV, CDR2 YYDKDF, per germline (reference sequence). Trimming took 4 bases from V and 8 from J, leaving 9 bases between them. The CDR3 has 13 residues.

The receptor was isolated from a woman aged 18-29 years with Graves' hyperthyroidism. The chain couples TRBV15 to TRBJ1-6; D remains ambiguous. Source material: blood. The CDR3 spells CATSTSLDSPLHF. CDR3 DNA: TGTGCCACCAGCACATCTCTGGATTCACCCCTCCACTTT.